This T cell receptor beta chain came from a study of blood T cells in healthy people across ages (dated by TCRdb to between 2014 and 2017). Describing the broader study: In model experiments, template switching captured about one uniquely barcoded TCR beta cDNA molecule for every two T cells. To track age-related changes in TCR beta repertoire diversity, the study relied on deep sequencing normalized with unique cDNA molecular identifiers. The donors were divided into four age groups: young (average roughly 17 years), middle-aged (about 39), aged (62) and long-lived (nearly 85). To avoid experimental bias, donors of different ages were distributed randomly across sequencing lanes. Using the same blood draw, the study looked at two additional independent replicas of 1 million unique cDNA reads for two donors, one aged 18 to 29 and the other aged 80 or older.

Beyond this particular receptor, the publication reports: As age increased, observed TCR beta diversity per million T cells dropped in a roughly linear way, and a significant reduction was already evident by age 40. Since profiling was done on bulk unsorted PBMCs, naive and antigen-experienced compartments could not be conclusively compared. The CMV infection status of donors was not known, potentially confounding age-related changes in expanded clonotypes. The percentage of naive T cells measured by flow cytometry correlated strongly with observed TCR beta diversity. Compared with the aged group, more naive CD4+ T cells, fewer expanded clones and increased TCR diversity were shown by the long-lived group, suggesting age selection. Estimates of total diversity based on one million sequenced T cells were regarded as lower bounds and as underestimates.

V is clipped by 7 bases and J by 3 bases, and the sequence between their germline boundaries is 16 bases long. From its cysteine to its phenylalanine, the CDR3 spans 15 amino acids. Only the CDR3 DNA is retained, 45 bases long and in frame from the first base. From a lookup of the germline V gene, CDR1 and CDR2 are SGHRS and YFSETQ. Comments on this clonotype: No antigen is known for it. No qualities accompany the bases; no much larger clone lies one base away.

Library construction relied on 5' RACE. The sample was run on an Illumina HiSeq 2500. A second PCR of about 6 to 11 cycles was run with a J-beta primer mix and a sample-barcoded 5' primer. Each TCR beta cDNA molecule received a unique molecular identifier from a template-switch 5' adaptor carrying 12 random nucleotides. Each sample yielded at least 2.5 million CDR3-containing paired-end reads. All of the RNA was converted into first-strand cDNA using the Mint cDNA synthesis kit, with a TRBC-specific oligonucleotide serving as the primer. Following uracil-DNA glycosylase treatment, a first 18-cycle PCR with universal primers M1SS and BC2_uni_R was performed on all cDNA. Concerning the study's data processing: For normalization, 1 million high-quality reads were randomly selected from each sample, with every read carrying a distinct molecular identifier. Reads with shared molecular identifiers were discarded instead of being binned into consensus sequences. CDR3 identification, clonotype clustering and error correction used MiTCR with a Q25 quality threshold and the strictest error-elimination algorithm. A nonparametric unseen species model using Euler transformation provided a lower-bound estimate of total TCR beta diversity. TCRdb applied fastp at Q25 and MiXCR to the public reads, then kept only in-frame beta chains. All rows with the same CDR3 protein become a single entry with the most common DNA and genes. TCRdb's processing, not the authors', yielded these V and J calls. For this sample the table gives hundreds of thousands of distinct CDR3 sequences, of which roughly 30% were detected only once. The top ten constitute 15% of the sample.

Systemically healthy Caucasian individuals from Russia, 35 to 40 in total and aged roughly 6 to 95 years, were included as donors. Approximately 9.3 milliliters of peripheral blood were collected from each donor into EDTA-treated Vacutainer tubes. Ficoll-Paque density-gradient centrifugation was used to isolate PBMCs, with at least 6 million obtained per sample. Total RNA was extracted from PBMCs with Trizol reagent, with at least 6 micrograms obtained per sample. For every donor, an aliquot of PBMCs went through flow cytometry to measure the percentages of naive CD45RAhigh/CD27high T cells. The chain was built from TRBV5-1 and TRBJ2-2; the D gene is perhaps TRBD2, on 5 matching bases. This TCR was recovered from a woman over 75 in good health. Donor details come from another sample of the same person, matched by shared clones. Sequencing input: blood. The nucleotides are TGCGCCAGCCGGCCTGGGGTGCGGGACACCGGGGAGCTGTTTTTT. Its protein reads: CASRPGVRDTGELFF.